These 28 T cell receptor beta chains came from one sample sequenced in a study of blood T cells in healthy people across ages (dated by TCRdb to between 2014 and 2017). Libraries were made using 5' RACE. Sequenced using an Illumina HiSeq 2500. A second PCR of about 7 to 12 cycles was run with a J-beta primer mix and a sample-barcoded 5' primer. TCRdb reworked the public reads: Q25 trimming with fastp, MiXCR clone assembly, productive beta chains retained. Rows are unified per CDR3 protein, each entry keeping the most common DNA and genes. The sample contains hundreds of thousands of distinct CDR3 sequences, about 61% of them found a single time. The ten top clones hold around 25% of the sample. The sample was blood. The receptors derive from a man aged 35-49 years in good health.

The CDR3: CASSLSMGGTGYMNTEAFF. The CDR3 DNA sequence: TGTGCCAGCAGTTTAAGTATGGGGGGGACAGGGTACATGAACACTGAAGCTTTCTTT. This chain links TRBV27 with TRBJ1-1; the match to TRBD1 covers 9 bases. The ends lost 2 bases at V and 0 bases at J; junction bases unmatched: 13. The CDR3 covers 19 residues. Germline V gene sequence: CDR1 MNHEY, CDR2 SMNVEV (reference sequence).

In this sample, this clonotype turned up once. CDR3 nucleotides: TGTGCCAGCAGCTTTACTAGCGGGATGGGTAACGGGGAGCTGTTTTTT. Translating it yields CASSFTSGMGNGELFF. This chain joins TRBV7-2 and TRBJ2-2, with 10 bases identical to TRBD2. Per the germline V gene, CDR1 is SGHTA and CDR2 is FQGNSA. CDR3 length equals 16 residues. With 3 bases clipped from V and 7 bases from J, the junction kept 8 bases outside the gene matches.

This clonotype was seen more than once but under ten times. The CDR3 DNA sequence: TGTGCCAGCACCAGCGACAGGGTGCGTCCCTACGAGCAGTACTTC. It yields the protein CASTSDRVRPYEQYF. This chain links TRBV12-3 or TRBV12-4 with TRBJ2-7, with TRBD1 identical over 7 bases. The CDR3 has 15 amino acids. V trimming: 7 bases; J trimming: 2 bases; junction bases outside the gene matches: 11.

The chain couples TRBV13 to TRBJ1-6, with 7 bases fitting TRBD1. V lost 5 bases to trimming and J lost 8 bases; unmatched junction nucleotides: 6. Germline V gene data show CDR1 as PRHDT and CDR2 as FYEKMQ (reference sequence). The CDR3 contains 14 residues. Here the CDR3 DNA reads TGTGCCAGCAGCCTGACAGGGTTCGATTCACCCCTCCACTTT. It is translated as CASSLTGFDSPLHF.

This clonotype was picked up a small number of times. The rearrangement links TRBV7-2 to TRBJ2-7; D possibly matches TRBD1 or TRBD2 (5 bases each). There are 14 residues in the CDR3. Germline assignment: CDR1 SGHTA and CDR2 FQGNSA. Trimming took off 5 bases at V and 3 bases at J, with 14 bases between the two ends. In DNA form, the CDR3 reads TGTGCCAGCAGCAGTAGGGGCAGCGGCTACGAGCAGTACTTC. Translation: CASSSRGSGYEQYF.

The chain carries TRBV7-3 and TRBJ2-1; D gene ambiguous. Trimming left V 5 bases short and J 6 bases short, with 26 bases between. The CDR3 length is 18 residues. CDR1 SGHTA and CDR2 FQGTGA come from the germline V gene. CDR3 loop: CASSTMGSPYNNFNEQFF. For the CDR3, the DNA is TGTGCCAGCAGCACCATGGGAAGTCCCTACAATAACTTCAATGAGCAGTTCTTC.

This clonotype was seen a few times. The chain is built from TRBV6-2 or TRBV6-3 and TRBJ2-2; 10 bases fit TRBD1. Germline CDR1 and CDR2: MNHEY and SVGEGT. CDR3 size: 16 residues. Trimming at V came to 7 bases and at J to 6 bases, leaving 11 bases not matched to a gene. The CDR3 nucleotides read TGTGCCAGCACCTGGGCCGGGACAGGGGTCCCCGGGGAGCTGTTTTTT. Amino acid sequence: CASTWAGTGVPGELFF.

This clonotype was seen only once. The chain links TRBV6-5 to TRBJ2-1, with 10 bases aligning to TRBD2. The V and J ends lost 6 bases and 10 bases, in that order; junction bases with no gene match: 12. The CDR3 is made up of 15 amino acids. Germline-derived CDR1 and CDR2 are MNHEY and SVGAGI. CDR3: CASSLLAGVDKEQFF. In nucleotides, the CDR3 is TGTGCCAGCAGCCTTCTAGCGGGGGTGGATAAGGAGCAGTTCTTC.

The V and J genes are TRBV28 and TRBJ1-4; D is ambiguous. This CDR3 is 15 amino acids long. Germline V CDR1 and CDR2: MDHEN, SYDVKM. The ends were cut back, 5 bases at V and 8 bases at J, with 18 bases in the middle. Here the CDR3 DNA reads TGTGCCAGCAGTCCTGCGGCAGAACCCAACGAAAAACTGTTTTTT. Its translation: CASSPAAEPNEKLFF.

The CDR3 DNA is TGTGCCAGCAGCTTAGATCGCGGGACTAGTGGCATTCAGTACTTC. Amino acids: CASSLDRGTSGIQYF. V usage is TRBV11-3 and J usage is TRBJ2-4; 8 positions agree with TRBD2. Germline V lookup: CDR1 SGHNT, CDR2 YENEEA. The CDR3 totals 15 residues. The J segment lost 9 bases and the V segment lost 0 bases, leaving 7 bases of the junction unmatched.

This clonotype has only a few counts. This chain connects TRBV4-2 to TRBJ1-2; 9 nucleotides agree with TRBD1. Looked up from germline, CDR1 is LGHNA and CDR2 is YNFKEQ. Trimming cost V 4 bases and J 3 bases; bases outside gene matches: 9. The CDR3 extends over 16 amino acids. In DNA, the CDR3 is TGTGCCAGCAGCCGACAGGGGGGATCGGCGGACTATGGCTACACCTTC. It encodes CASSRQGGSADYGYTF.

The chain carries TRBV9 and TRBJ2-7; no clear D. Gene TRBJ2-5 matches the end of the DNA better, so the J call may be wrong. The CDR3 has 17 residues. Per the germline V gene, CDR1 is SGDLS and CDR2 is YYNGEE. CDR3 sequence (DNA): TGTGCCAGCAGCGCCGGATTGGGCGAAATCCTGGAAGAGACCCAGTACTTC. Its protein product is CASSAGLGEILEETQYF.

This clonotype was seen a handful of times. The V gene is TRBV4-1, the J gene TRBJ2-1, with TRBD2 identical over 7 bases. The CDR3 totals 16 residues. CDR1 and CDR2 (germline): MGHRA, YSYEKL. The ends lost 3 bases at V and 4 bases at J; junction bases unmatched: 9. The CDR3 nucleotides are TGCGCCAGCAGCCATCCGACTAGCCTTAATTACAATGAGCAGTTCTTC. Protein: CASSHPTSLNYNEQFF.

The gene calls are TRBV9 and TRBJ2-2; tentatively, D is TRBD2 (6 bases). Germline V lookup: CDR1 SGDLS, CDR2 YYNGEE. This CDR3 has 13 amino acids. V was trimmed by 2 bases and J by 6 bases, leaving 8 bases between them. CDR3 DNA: TGTGCCAGCAGCGTCGGAGGGGCCGGGGAGCTGTTTTTT. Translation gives CASSVGGAGELFF.

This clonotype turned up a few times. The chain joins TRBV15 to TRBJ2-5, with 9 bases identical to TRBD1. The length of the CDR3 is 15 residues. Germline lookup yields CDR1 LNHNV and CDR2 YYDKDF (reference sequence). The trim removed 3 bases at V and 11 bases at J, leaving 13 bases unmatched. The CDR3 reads CATSRGGQGMEEQYF. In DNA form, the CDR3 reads TGTGCCACCAGCAGGGGTGGACAGGGGATGGAAGAGCAGTACTTC.

The CDR3 protein is CASSPRQDAYEQYF. CDR3 coding DNA: TGTGCCAGCAGCCCCCGACAGGACGCCTACGAGCAGTACTTC. The chain couples TRBV3-1 to TRBJ2-7; D might be TRBD1 (6 bases). V lost 4 bases and J 2 bases, leaving 12 bases between the germline ends. The germline V gene has CDR1 LGHDT and CDR2 YNNKEL (reference sequence). The CDR3 is 14 amino acids.

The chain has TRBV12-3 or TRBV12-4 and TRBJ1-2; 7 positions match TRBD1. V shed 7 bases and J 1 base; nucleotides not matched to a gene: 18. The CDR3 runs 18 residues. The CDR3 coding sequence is TGTGCCAGCAACCTCCAGACAGGGTCTAGTATGGGTAACTATGGCTACACCTTC. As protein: CASNLQTGSSMGNYGYTF.

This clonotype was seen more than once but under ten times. The CDR3 loop reads CASSQGTELAQYF. In DNA, the CDR3 is TGCGCCAGCAGCCAGGGGACGGAGCTTGCCCAGTACTTC. The chain couples TRBV4-1 to TRBJ2-5, with D perhaps being TRBD1 or TRBD2 (5 bases each). V gave up 3 bases and J gave up 9 bases, with 14 bases separating them. The CDR3 totals 13 residues. Germline V CDR1 and CDR2: MGHRA, YSYEKL.

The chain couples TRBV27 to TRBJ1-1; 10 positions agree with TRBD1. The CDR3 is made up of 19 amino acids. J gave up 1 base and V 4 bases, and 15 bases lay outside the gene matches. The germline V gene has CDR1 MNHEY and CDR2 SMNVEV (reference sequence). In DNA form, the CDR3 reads TGTGCCAGCAGTTCGAATGCTCCGGGACAGGGGTCCGGGAACACTGAAGCTTTCTTT. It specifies CASSSNAPGQGSGNTEAFF.

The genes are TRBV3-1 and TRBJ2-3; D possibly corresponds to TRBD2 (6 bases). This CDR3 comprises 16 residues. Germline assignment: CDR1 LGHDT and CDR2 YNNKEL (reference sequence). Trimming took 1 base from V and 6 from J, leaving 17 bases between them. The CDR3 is CASSQGPSDRGDTQYF. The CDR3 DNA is TGTGCCAGCAGCCAAGGCCCATCAGATCGGGGGGATACGCAGTATTTT.

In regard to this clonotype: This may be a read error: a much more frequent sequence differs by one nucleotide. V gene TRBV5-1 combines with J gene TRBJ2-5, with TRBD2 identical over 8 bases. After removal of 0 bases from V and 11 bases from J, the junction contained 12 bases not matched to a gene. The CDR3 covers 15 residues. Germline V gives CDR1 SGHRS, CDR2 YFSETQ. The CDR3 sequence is CASSLELAAYNEQYF. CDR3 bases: TGCGCCAGCAGCTTGGAACTAGCGGCCTACAATGAGCAGTACTTC.

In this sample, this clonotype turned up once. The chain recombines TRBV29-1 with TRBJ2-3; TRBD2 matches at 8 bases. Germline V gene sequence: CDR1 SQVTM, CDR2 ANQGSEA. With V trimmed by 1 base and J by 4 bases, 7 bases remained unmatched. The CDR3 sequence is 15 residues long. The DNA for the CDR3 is TGCAGCGTTGAAGTTGCGGGAGGCTTGCCAGATACGCAGTATTTT. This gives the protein CSVEVAGGLPDTQYF.

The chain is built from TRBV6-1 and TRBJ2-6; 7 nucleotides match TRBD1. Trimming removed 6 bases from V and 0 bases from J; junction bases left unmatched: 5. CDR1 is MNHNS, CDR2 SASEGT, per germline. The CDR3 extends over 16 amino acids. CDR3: CASRTGTVSGANVLTF. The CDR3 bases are TGTGCCAGCAGGACAGGGACCGTCTCTGGGGCCAACGTCCTGACTTTC.

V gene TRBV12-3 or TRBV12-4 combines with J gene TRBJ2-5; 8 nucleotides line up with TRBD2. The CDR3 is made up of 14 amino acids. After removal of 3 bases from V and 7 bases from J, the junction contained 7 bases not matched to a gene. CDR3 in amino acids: CASSFGAGTRTQYF. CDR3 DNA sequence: TGTGCCAGCAGTTTTGGGGCGGGGACTAGGACCCAGTACTTC.

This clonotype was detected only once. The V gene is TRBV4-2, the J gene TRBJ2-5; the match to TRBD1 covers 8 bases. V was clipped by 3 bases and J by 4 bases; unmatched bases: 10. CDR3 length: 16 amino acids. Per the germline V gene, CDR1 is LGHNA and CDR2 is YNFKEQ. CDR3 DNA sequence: TGTGCCAGCAGCCAGGGCGCCGGACAGGGAGGAGAGACCCAGTACTTC. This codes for CASSQGAGQGGETQYF.

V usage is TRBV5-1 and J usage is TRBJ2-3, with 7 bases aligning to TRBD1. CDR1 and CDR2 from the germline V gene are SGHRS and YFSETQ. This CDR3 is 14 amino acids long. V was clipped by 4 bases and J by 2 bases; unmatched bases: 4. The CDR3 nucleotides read TGCGCCAGCAGCAAACAGGGGATCACAGATACGCAGTATTTT. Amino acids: CASSKQGITDTQYF.

Here the CDR3 DNA reads TGTGCCAGCAGTGATAGCTCCGGGACAGGAGAAAAACTGTTTTTT. Amino acids: CASSDSSGTGEKLFF. The rearrangement uses TRBV6-1 and TRBJ1-4; 8 bases fit TRBD1. The CDR3 is 15 amino acids. V was clipped by 3 bases and J by 8 bases; unmatched bases: 8. The germline V gene has CDR1 MNHNS and CDR2 SASEGT.

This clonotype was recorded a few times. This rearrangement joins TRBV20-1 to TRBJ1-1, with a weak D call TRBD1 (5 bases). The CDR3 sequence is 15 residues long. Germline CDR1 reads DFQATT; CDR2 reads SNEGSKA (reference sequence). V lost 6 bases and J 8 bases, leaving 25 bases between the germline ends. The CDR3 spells CSASDVAGYTREAFF. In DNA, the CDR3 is TGCAGTGCGTCAGATGTCGCAGGGTATACCCGAGAAGCTTTCTTT.